These 5 T cell receptor beta chains were all obtained from the same sample, sequenced in a study of T cell repertoires in cytomegalovirus infection. The antigens for these receptors are not known. TCRdb called the reads again in MiXCR, with one record for every CDR3 protein. Found here are 100,000 to 120,000 distinct CDR3 sequences, more than 30% of them singletons; the top ten hold about 40%. This material consisted of CD8+ T cells from cultured PBMCs, taken from culture after CMV antigen stimulation. These TCRs come from a human donor in good health (CMV status not recorded). Some clones in this sample may be carry-over from other donors' samples.

In DNA form, the CDR3 reads TGTGCCAGCAGCTTATTGTTTAGCGGGGGAACAGAGCAGTTCTTC. Its translation: CASSLLFSGGTEQFF. The chain links TRBV7-2 to TRBJ2-1; 9 positions match TRBD2. Germline loops: CDR1 SGHTA, CDR2 FQGNSA. Trimming removed 2 bases from V and 10 bases from J; junction bases left unmatched: 9. The CDR3 has 15 amino acids.

This clonotype was seen only a few times. V and J are TRBV5-4 and TRBJ1-1; no definite D call. Trimming took off 0 bases at V and 5 bases at J, with 20 bases between the two ends. This CDR3 contains 17 residues. Germline V gives CDR1 SGHNT, CDR2 YYREEE (reference sequence). This chain's CDR3 is CASSLGGKAGSDTEAFF. CDR3 in DNA: TGTGCCAGCAGCTTGGGTGGAAAAGCGGGGTCCGATACTGAAGCTTTCTTT.

The chain combines TRBV7-2 with TRBJ2-2, with D perhaps matching TRBD1 (5 bases). This CDR3 has 13 amino acids. Trimming pared 1 base from V and 9 bases from J, leaving 9 bases between. CDR1 SGHTA and CDR2 FQGNSA come from the germline V gene. In DNA form, the CDR3 reads TGTGCCAGCAGCTTAGGGGCAGGGCGGGAGCTGTTTTTT. Translation gives CASSLGAGRELFF. The full variable domain, its missing parts supplied by reference TRBV7-2 and TRBJ2-2, is GAGVSQSPSNKVTEKGKDVELRCDPISGHTALYWYRQSLGQGLEFLIYFQGNSAPDKSGLPSDRFSAERTGGSVSTLTIQRTQQEDSAVYLCASSLGAGRELFFGEGSRLTVL.

This clonotype was found many times. V usage is TRBV6-2 or TRBV6-3 and J usage is TRBJ2-2; 9 bases line up with TRBD2. J was trimmed by 3 bases and V by 7 bases; bases with no gene match: 0. The CDR3 sequence is 13 residues long. From germline, CDR1 is MNHEY and CDR2 SVGEGT. The chain's CDR3 is CASTSGDTGELFF. In DNA, the CDR3 is TGTGCCAGCACTAGCGGGGACACCGGGGAGCTGTTTTTT.

The rearrangement links TRBV7-6 to TRBJ1-5; D call uncertain. The CDR3 is made up of 14 amino acids. The ends were cut back, 5 bases at V and 3 bases at J, with 11 bases in the middle. Per germline, CDR1 SGHVS and CDR2 FNYEAQ. DNA for the CDR3: TGTGCCAGCAGCGCCGGCGGCCACAATCAGCCCCAGCATTTT. It is translated as CASSAGGHNQPQHF. The entire variable domain, with the rest obtained from reference TRBV7-6 and TRBJ1-5, is as follows: GAGVSQSPRYKVTKRGQDVALRCDPISGHVSLYWYRQALGQGPEFLTYFNYEAQQDKSGLPNDRFSAERPEGSISTLTIQRTEQRDSAMYRCASSAGGHNQPQHFGDGTRLSIL.